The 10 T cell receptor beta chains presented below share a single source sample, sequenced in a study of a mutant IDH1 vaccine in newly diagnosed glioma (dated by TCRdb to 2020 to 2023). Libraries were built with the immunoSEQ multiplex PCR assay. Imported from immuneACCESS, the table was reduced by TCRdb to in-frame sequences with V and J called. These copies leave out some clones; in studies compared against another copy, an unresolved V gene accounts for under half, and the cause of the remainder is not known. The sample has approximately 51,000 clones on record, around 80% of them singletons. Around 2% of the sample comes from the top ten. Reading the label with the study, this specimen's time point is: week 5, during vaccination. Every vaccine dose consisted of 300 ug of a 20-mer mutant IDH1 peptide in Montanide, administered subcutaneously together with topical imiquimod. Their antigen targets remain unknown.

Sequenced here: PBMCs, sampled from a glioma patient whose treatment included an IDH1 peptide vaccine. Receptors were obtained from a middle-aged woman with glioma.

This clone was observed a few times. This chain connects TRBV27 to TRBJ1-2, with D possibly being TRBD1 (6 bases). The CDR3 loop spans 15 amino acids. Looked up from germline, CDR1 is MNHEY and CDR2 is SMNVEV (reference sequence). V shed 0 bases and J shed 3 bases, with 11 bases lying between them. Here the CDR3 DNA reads TGTGCCAGCAGTTTATCGGTGGGGGGCGACTATGGCTACACCTTC. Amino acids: CASSLSVGGDYGYTF.

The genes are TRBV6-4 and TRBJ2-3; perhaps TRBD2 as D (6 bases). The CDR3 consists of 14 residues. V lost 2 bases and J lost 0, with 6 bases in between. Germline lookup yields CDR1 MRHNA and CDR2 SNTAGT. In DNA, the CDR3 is TGTGCCAGCAGTGACGGGGGGAGCACAGATACGCAGTATTTT. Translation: CASSDGGSTDTQYF.

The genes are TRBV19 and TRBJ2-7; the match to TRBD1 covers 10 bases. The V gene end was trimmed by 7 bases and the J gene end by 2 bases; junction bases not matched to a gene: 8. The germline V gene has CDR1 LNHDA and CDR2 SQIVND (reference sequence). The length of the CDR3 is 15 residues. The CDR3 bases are TGTGCCAGTAAAAGGACCGGGACAGGGGCCTACGAGCAGTACTTC. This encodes CASKRTGTGAYEQYF.

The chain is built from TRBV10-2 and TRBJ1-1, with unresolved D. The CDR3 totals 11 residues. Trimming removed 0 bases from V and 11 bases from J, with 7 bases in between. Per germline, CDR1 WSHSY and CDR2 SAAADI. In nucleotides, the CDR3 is TGCGCCAGCAGTGAGTCCCGGCCTGCTTTCTTT. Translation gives CASSESRPAFF.

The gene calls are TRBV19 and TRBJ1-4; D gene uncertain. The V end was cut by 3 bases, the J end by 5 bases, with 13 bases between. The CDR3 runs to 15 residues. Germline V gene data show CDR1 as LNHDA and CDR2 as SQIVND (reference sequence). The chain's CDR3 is CASSMARGGNEKLFF. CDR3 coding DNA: TGTGCCAGTAGTATGGCCCGGGGAGGAAATGAAAAACTGTTTTTT.

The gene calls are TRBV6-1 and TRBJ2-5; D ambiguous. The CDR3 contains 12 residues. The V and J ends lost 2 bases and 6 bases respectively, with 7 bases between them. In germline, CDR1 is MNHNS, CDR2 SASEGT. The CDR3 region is CASSELFKTQYF. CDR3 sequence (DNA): TGTGCCAGCAGTGAACTTTTTAAGACCCAGTACTTC.

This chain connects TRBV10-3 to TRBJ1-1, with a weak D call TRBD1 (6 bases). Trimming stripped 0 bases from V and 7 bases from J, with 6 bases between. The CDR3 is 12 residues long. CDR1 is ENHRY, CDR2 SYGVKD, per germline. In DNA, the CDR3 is TGTGCCATCAGTGAGTCGACAGGTGAAGCTTTCTTT. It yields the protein CAISESTGEAFF.

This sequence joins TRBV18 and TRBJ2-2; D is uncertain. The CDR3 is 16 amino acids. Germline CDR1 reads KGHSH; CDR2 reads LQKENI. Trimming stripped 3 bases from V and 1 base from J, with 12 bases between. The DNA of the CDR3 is TGTGCCAGCTCACCCCGAGAGACTGGGAACACCGGGGAGCTGTTTTTT. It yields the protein CASSPRETGNTGELFF.

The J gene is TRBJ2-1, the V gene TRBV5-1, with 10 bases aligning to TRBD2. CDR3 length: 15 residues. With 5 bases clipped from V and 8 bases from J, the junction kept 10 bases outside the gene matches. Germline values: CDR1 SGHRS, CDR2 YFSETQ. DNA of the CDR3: TGCGCCAGCAGTACTAGCGGGGCCGAAGTAGATGAGCAGTTCTTC. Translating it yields CASSTSGAEVDEQFF.

The CDR3, as DNA: TGTGCCAGCAGCTTAGGCAACAGGGGGCAAGGGGGAACTAATGAAAAACTGTTTTTT. Translation gives CASSLGNRGQGGTNEKLFF. V is TRBV7-9 and J is TRBJ1-4, with 9 nucleotides matching TRBD1. CDR3 size: 19 residues. The trim removed 1 base at V and 1 base at J, leaving 10 bases unmatched. Per the germline V gene, CDR1 is SEHNR and CDR2 is FQNEAQ (reference sequence).